This paragraph reports one T cell receptor beta chain. Its antigen is as yet unknown. The data originate from a study of human T cells and chemical hapten exposure. Overall study results and limits: Alopecia in all donors means immunity may differ from healthy individuals.

Time point specified: pre-sensitization, week 0. Treatment indicated: therapeutic diphenylcyclopropenone sensitization with weekly scalp DPC. Alopecia patients, 18 to 70 years old and DPC-suitable, served as donors. Unmatched junction bases numbered 9, after V lost 4 bases and J lost 1 base. The CDR3 length is 16 residues. TCRdb re-analysed the RACE reads in MiXCR, keeping a single row per CDR3 protein. The repertoire holds under 95,000 distinct CDR3 sequences, with 8.5% as singletons. The TCR was taken from a man in his forties or fifties with alopecia areata. Some clones in this sample may be carry-over from other donors' samples. This rearrangement joins TRBV12-3 or TRBV12-4 to TRBJ1-1; TRBD1 aligns across 7 bases. This specimen was whole blood, taken in connection with sensitization to the hapten diphenylcyclopropenone (DPC). DNA for the CDR3: TGTGCCAGCAGTTCGTCAGGGGGGTGGCGGAACACTGAAGCTTTCTTT. Protein: CASSSSGGWRNTEAFF.